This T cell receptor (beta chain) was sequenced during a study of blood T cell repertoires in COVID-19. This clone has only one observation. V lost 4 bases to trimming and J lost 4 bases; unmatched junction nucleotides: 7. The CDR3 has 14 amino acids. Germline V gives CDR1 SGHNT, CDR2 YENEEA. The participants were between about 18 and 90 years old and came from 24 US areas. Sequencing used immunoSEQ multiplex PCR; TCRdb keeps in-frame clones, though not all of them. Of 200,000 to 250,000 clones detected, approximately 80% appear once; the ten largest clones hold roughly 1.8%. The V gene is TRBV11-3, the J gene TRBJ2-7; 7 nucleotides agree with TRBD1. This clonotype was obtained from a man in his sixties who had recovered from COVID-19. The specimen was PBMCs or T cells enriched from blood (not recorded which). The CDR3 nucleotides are TGTGCCAGCAGCTCTCGACAGGGCATATACGAGCAGTACTTC. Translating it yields CASSSRQGIYEQYF.